This T cell receptor beta chain was recorded in a study of shared clonotypes between healthy human individuals. Assay execution took place at the deep level. The assay was immunoSEQ multiplex PCR, and TCRdb's table has in-frame clones only and misses some. The repertoire consists of millions of clones, with over 90% occurring once and the leading ten covering about 0.39%. Specimen: naive CD4+ T cells from PBMCs. Subset specified: CD45RA+ positively selected. This clonotype was sampled from a young man in good health. Some clones in this sample may be carry-over from other donors' samples.

The CDR3, as DNA: TGTGCCAGCAGTTCGTTGGCAGCAACTAATGAAAAACTGTTTTTT. It is translated as CASSSLAATNEKLFF. The V call is TRBV28, the J call TRBJ1-4; D remains ambiguous. In germline, CDR1 is MDHEN, CDR2 SYDVKM. The CDR3 has 15 amino acids. The ends were cut back, 4 bases at V and 0 bases at J, with 9 bases in the middle.